This record concerns one T cell receptor (beta chain) sequence. The data derive from a study of CD8 T cells in Susac syndrome. V shed 4 bases and J shed 0 bases, with 10 bases lying between them. CDR3 length equals 13 residues. Germline CDR1 is DFQATT and CDR2 is SNEGSKA (reference sequence). When the RNA was reverse transcribed, random hexamers were used with an input of 0.5 to 1 ug. Coverage of TCR beta CDR3 amplification by immunoSEQ multiplex PCR extended to 54 Vbeta and 13 Jbeta. Using its own MiXCR run on the immunoSEQ multiplex PCR reads, TCRdb lists one record per CDR3 protein. The sample includes 160,000 or so distinct CDR3 sequences, about 95% seen only once; the top ten take 0.15% to 0.2%.

This clonotype originated in a human donor with multiple sclerosis. Sequencing input: CD8+ T cells from PBMCs. The genes are TRBV20-1 and TRBJ2-7; a weak D match, TRBD1 (5 bases). In DNA form, the CDR3 reads TGCAGTGCTAACCAGGGTCTCTCCTACGAGCAGTACTTC. Its protein is CSANQGLSYEQYF.